The present entry profiles one T cell receptor beta chain with its context. TCRdb's table, derived via immunoSEQ multiplex PCR, lists solely in-frame clones and lacks some. The repertoire includes around 100,000 clones, 84% of them detected once, and approximately 24% sits in the top ten. The data are from a study of blood T cell repertoires in COVID-19. CDR1 is SEHNR, CDR2 FQNEAQ, per germline (reference sequence). The CDR3 extends over 16 amino acids. With 5 bases clipped from V and 0 bases from J, the junction kept 6 bases outside the gene matches. The chain uses TRBV7-9 and TRBJ1-5, with 8 positions matching TRBD1. The receptor comes from a human donor in a cohort sampled during active COVID-19. Sequencing used peripheral blood. The DNA for the CDR3 is TGTGCCAGCAGCCCCTTTGGACAGGGTAGCAATCAGCCCCAGCATTTT. This codes for CASSPFGQGSNQPQHF.